This TCR beta chain was captured in a study of CD8 T cells in ankylosing spondylitis. Making use of molecular barcodes, quantitative 5'-RACE generated TCR beta libraries. One entry per CDR3 protein, called by TCRdb with MiXCR from the 5' RACE reads. Of just under 350,000 distinct CDR3 sequences detected, under 15% appear once; the ten largest clones hold about 1%. The CDR3 length is 16 residues. V lost 0 bases to trimming and J lost 4 bases, with 16 bases between them. CDR1 and CDR2 from the germline V gene are SGHRS and YFSETQ. This TCR was recovered from a male donor with ankylosing spondylitis or in good health (not recorded which). Sequencing used blood, either unsorted or a sorted T cell fraction (not recorded which). The chain has TRBV5-1 and TRBJ1-1, with TRBD1 as a possible D gene (5 bases). The CDR3 sequence is CASSLERGEGSTEAFF. Here the CDR3 DNA reads TGCGCCAGCAGCTTGGAAAGAGGGGAGGGGAGCACTGAAGCTTTCTTT.